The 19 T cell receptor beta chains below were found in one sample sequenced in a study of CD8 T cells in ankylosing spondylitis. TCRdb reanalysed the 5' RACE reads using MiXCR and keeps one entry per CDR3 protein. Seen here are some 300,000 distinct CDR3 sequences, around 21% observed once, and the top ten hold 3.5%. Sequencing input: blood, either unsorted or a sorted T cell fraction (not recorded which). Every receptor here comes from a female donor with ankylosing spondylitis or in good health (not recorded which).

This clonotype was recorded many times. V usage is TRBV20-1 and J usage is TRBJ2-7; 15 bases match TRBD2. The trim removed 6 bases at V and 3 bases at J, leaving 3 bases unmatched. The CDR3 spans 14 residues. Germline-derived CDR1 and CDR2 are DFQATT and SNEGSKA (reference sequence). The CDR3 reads CSAVGLAGGYEQYF. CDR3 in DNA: TGCAGTGCAGTGGGACTAGCGGGAGGCTACGAGCAGTACTTC.

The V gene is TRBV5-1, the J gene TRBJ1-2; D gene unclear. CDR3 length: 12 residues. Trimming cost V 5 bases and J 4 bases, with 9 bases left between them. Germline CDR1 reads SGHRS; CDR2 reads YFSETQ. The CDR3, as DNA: TGCGCCAGCAGTGATACGGGCTATGGCTACACCTTC. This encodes CASSDTGYGYTF.

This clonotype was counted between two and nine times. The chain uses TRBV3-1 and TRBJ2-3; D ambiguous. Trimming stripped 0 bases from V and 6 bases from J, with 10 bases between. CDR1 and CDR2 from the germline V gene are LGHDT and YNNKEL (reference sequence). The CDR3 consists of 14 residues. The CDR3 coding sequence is TGTGCCAGCAGCCAAGATCATATCGGGGATACGCAGTATTTT. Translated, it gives CASSQDHIGDTQYF.

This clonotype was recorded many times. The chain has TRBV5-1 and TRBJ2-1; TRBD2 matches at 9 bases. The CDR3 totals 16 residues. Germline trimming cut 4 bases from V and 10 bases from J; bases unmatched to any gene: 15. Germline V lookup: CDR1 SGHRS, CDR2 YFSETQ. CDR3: CASSLLGGRGYDEQFF. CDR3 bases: TGCGCCAGCAGCCTACTGGGCGGGAGGGGCTATGACGAGCAGTTCTTC.

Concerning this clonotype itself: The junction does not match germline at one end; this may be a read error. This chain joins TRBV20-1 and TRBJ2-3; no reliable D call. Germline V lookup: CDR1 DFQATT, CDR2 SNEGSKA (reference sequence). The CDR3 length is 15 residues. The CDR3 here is CSASNPRQGPDTRYF. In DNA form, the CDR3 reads TGCAGTGCTAGTAATCCGAGACAAGGCCCCGATACGCGGTATTTT.

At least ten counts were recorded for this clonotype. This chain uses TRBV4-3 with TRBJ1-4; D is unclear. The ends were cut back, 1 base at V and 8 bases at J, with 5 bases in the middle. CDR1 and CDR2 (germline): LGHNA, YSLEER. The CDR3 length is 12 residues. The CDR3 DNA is TGCGCCAGCAGCCAAGTTCGGGAAAAACTGTTTTTT. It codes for CASSQVREKLFF.

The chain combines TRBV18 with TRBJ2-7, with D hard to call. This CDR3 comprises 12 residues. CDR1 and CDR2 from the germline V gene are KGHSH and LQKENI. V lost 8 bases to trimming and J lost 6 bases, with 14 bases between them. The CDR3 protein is CASASLSAEQYF. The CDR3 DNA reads TGTGCCAGCGCTTCGTTATCCGCCGAGCAGTACTTC. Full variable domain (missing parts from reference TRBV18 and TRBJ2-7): NAGVMQNPRHLVRRRGQEARLRCSPMKGHSHVYWYRQLPEEGLKFMVYLQKENIIDESGMPKERFSAEFPKEGPSILRIQQVVRGDSAAYFCASASLSAEQYFGPGTRLTVT.

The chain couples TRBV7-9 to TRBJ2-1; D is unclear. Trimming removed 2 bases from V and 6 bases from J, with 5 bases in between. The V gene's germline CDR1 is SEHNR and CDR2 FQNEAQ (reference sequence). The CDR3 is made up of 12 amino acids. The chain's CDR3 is CASSLYRNEQFF. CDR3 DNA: TGTGCCAGCAGCTTATATCGCAATGAGCAGTTCTTC.

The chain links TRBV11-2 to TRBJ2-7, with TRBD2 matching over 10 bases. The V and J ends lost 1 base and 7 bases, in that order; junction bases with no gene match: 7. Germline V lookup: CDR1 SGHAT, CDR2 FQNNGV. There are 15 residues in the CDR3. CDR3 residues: CASSLARAGGEEQYF. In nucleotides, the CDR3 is TGTGCCAGCAGCTTAGCCCGAGCGGGAGGGGAAGAGCAGTACTTC.

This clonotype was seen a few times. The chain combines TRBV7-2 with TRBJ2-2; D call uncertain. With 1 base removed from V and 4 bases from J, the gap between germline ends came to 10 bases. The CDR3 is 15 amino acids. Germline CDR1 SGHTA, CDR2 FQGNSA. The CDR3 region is CASSLVSDGTGELFF. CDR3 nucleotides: TGTGCCAGCAGCTTAGTAAGCGACGGCACCGGGGAGCTGTTTTTT.

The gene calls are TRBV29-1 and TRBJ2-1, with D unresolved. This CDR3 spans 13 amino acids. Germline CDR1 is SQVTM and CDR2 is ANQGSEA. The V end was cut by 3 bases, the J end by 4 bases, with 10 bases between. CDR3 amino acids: CSVENQAYNEQFF. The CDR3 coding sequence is TGCAGCGTTGAGAACCAGGCTTACAATGAGCAGTTCTTC.

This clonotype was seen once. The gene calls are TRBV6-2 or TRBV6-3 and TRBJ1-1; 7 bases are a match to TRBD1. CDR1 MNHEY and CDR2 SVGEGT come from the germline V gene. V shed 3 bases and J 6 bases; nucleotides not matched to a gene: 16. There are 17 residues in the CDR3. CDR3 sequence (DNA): TGTGCCAGCAGTTATTTGGCCGGCAGGGGGTTTATGGCTGAAGCTTTCTTT. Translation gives CASSYLAGRGFMAEAFF.

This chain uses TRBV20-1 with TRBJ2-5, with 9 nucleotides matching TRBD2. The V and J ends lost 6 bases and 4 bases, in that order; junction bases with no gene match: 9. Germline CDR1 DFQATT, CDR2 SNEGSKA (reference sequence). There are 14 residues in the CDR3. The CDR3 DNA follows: TGCAGTGCGCGGACTAGCGTTAAGGGAGAGACCCAGTACTTC. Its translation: CSARTSVKGETQYF.

The CDR3 DNA is TGTGCCAGCAGACAGGGACTAGCGGGAATAACAGATACGCAGTATTTT. Its translation: CASRQGLAGITDTQYF. The genes are TRBV12-3 or TRBV12-4 and TRBJ2-3, with TRBD2 matching over 13 bases. CDR3 length equals 16 residues. Trimming removed 6 bases from V and 3 bases from J; junction bases left unmatched: 6.

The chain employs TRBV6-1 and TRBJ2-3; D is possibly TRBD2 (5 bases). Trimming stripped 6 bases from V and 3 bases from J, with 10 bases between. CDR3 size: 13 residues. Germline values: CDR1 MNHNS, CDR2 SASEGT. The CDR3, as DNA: TGTGCCAGCAGCAGAGGGAAAACAGATACGCAGTATTTT. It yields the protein CASSRGKTDTQYF.

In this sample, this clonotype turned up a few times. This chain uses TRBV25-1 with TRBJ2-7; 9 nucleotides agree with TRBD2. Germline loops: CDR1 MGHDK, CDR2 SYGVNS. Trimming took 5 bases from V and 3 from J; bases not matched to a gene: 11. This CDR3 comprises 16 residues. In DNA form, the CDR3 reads TGTGCCAGCAGTCCCCCCTGGACTAGCGAAGTCTACGAGCAGTACTTC. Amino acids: CASSPPWTSEVYEQYF.

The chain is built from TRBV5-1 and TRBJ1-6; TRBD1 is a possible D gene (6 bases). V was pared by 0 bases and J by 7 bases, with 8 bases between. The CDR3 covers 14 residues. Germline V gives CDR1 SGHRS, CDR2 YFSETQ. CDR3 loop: CASSLGQENSPLHF. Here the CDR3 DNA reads TGCGCCAGCAGCTTGGGACAGGAAAATTCACCCCTCCACTTT. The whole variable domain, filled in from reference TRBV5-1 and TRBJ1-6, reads KAGVTQTPRYLIKTRGQQVTLSCSPISGHRSVSWYQQTPGQGLQFLFEYFSETQRNKGNFPGRFSGRQFSNSRSEMNVSTLELGDSALYLCASSLGQENSPLHFGNGTRLTVT.

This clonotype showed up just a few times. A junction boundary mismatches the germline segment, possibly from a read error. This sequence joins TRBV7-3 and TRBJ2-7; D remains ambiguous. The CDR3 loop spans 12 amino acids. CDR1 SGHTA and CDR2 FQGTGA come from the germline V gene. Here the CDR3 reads CASGFPGLEQYF. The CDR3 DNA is TGTGCCAGCGGCTTCCCCGGTTTAGAGCAGTACTTC.

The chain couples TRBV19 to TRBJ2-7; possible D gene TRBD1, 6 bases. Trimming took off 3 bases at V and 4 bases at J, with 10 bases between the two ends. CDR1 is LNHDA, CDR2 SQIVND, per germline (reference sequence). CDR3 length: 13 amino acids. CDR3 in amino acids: CASSIGQRYEQYF. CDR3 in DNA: TGTGCCAGTAGTATCGGACAGCGATACGAGCAGTACTTC.